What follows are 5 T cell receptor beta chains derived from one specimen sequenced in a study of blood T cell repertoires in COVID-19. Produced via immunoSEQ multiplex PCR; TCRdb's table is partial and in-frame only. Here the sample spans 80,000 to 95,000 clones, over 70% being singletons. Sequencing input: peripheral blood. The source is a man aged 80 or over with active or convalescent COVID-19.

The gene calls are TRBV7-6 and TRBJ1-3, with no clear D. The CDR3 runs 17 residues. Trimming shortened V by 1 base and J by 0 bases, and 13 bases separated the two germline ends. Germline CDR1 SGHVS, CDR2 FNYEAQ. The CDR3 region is CASSLDLPLSSGNTIYF. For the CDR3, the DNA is TGTGCCAGCAGCTTAGATCTTCCGCTAAGCTCTGGAAACACCATATATTTT.

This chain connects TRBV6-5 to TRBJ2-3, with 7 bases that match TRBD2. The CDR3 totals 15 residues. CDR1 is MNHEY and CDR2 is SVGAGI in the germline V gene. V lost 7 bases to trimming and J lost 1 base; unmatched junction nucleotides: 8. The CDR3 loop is CASTDSGRRTDTQYF. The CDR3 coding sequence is TGTGCCAGCACCGACTCCGGGAGGCGCACAGATACGCAGTATTTT.

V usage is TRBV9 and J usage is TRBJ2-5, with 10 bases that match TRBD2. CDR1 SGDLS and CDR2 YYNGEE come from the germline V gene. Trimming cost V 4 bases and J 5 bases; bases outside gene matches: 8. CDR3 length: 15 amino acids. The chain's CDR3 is CASSQTSGERETQYF. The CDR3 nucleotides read TGTGCCAGCAGCCAAACTAGCGGGGAACGGGAGACCCAGTACTTC.

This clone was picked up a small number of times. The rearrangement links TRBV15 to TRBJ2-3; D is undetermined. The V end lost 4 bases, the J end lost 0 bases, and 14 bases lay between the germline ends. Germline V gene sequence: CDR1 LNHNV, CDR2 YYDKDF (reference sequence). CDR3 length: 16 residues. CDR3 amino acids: CATSNWASLSTDTQYF. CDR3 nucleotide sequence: TGTGCCACCAGCAACTGGGCGAGCCTTAGCACAGATACGCAGTATTTT. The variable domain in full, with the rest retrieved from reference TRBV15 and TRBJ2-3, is DAMVIQNPRYQVTQFGKPVTLSCSQTLNHNVMYWYQQKSSQAPKLLFHYYDKDFNNEADTPDNFQSRRPNTSFCFLDIRSPGLGDTAMYLCATSNWASLSTDTQYFGPGTRLTVL.

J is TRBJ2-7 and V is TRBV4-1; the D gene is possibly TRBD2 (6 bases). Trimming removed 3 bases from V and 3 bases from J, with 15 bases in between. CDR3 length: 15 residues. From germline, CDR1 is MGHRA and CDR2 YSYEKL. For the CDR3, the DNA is TGCGCCAGCAGCCAGACCGGATTGGGAGGCTACGAGCAGTACTTC. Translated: CASSQTGLGGYEQYF.